A single sample is the source of the 31 T cell receptor beta chains below, sequenced in a study of T cells after yellow fever vaccination. TCRdb re-analysed the 5' RACE reads in MiXCR, keeping a single row per CDR3 protein. The sample gives around 250,000 distinct CDR3 sequences, roughly 4.8% of which show up once; less than 3.5% is in the top ten. The specimen comprised CD4+ T cells sorted from PBMCs, sampled on the day of the yellow fever booster vaccination. The receptors originated from a man younger than 35 who received the YFV17D yellow fever vaccine.

Many counts were recorded for this clonotype. This chain joins TRBV7-6 and TRBJ2-5; 7 bases line up with TRBD2. J was trimmed by 4 bases and V by 3 bases; bases with no gene match: 5. The CDR3 contains 14 residues. CDR1 and CDR2 from the germline V gene are SGHVS and FNYEAQ. CDR3 nucleotide sequence: TGTGCCAGCAGCTTCCGCAGGGAGGGAGAGACCCAGTACTTC. Amino acid sequence: CASSFRREGETQYF.

This clonotype was seen ten or more times. J is TRBJ2-1 and V is TRBV5-1, with 12 positions matching TRBD2. Looked up from germline, CDR1 is SGHRS and CDR2 is YFSETQ. Losses at the gene ends were 4 bases for V and 9 bases for J; bases not matched to a gene: 14. This CDR3 has 17 residues. For the CDR3, the DNA is TGCGCCAGCAGCCTCAGTCCTAGCGGGGGGGCTCTGGGTGAGCAGTTCTTC. Its translation is CASSLSPSGGALGEQFF.

This chain links TRBV5-1 with TRBJ2-5; the match to TRBD2 covers 8 bases. J gave up 4 bases and V 4 bases, and 6 bases lay outside the gene matches. Germline CDR1 and CDR2: SGHRS and YFSETQ. This CDR3 is built from 14 residues. This chain's CDR3 is CASSHGLAPETQYF. CDR3 bases: TGCGCCAGCAGCCATGGACTAGCTCCAGAGACCCAGTACTTC.

The table lists this clonotype with a few counts. The rearrangement joins TRBV4-3 to TRBJ2-1, with 10 bases lining up with TRBD2. V gave up 1 base and J gave up 11 bases; unmatched junction bases: 8. This CDR3 contains 15 residues. Germline V lookup: CDR1 LGHNA, CDR2 YSLEER. DNA for the CDR3: TGCGCCAGCAGCCAAGGAGTAGCGGGGGGATTTAAGCAGTTCTTC. Amino acid sequence: CASSQGVAGGFKQFF.

The chain carries TRBV11-2 and TRBJ2-7; D is undetermined. CDR3 length: 13 amino acids. The V gene lost 7 bases and the J gene lost 4 bases, with 14 bases spanning the gap. From germline, CDR1 is SGHAT and CDR2 FQNNGV. The CDR3 DNA sequence: TGTGCCAGCACCGCCTTGTGGGCGTACGAGCAGTACGTC. This translates into CASTALWAYEQYV.

The chain links TRBV3-1 to TRBJ2-7; D might be TRBD2 (6 bases). From germline, CDR1 is LGHDT and CDR2 YNNKEL (reference sequence). With 6 bases removed from V and 2 bases from J, the gap between germline ends came to 17 bases. The CDR3 has 15 residues. CDR3 sequence: CASSLPGLGAYEQYF. In nucleotides, the CDR3 is TGTGCCAGCAGTCTTCCGGGACTGGGGGCCTACGAGCAGTACTTC.

The chain uses TRBV7-2 and TRBJ1-6; D remains unclear. The V end lost 2 bases, the J end lost 2 bases, and 7 bases lay between the germline ends. The CDR3 contains 15 residues. The V gene's germline CDR1 is SGHTA and CDR2 FQGNSA. CDR3: CASSLLGAYNSPLHF. For the CDR3, the DNA is TGTGCCAGCAGCTTACTCGGGGCCTATAATTCACCCCTCCACTTT.

This clonotype was counted many times. This chain connects TRBV29-1 to TRBJ2-1, with 10 nucleotides matching TRBD1. V trimming: 4 bases; J trimming: 16 bases; junction bases outside the gene matches: 1. CDR3 length: 9 amino acids. Per germline, CDR1 SQVTM and CDR2 ANQGSEA. The CDR3 loop reads CSVGDRGFF. The CDR3 coding sequence is TGCAGCGTTGGGGACAGGGGTTTCTTC.

On this clonotype itself: A much more abundant neighbour one base away suggests this may be a read error. The gene calls are TRBV5-1 and TRBJ1-4; D is perhaps TRBD1 (5 bases). This CDR3 spans 13 amino acids. Germline CDR1 is SGHRS and CDR2 is YFSETQ. Trimming cost V 0 bases and J 10 bases, with 10 bases left between them. The CDR3 loop reads CASSLGWGGKLFF. The CDR3 DNA reads as TGCGCCAGCAGCTTGGGCTGGGGCGGAAAACTGTTTTTT.

V is TRBV18 and J is TRBJ2-5, with D perhaps being TRBD1 or TRBD2 (6 bases each). The CDR3 consists of 20 residues. Trimming shortened V by 6 bases and J by 1 base, and 30 bases separated the two germline ends. From germline, CDR1 is KGHSH and CDR2 LQKENI. The CDR3 coding sequence is TGTGCCAGCTCGTTCAGACCGTCGGACGGGGGCCGGGGTTTCCAAGAGACCCAGTACTTC. Protein: CASSFRPSDGGRGFQETQYF.

This clonotype was seen only a few times. The chain links TRBV6-5 to TRBJ2-3, with TRBD2 matching 9 bases. The CDR3 is 18 residues long. Trimming removed 4 bases from V and 2 bases from J; junction bases left unmatched: 13. Germline values: CDR1 MNHEY, CDR2 SVGAGI. The CDR3, as DNA: TGTGCCAGCAGTTGTGAGCGGGGGGCATTTCTGGACACAGATACGCAGTATTTT. Translating it yields CASSCERGAFLDTDTQYF.

This clonotype was counted ten times or more. The V gene is TRBV9, the J gene TRBJ2-1; D possibly corresponds to TRBD2 (6 bases). The germline V gene has CDR1 SGDLS and CDR2 YYNGEE. V was pared by 3 bases and J by 10 bases, with 14 bases between. CDR3 length: 13 residues. The CDR3 here is CASSASVGGEQFF. CDR3 nucleotides: TGTGCCAGCAGCGCCTCGGTTGGAGGGGAGCAGTTCTTC.

This clonotype was observed at least ten times. Germline and junction disagree at one end, which may indicate a read error. The chain combines TRBV3-1 with TRBJ2-4; no reliable D call. The CDR3 runs to 12 residues. Germline V gives CDR1 LGHDT, CDR2 YNNKEL (reference sequence). The CDR3 DNA is TGTGCCAGCAGCCAAGCCGAAAACATTCAGTACTTC. Its translation is CASSQAENIQYF. Full variable domain (outside the CDR3, taken from reference TRBV3-1 and TRBJ2-4): DTAVSQTPKYLVTQMGNDKSIKCEQNLGHDTMYWYKQDSKKFLKIMFSYNNKELIINETVPNRFSPKSPDKAHLNLHINSLELGDSAVYFCASSQAENIQYFGAGTRLSVL.

This clonotype was seen repeatedly, ten times or more. The V and J genes are TRBV6-6 and TRBJ2-3; D unclear. V gave up 7 bases and J gave up 0 bases, with 11 bases separating them. The CDR3 length is 14 residues. Germline CDR1 MNHNY, CDR2 SVGAGI (reference sequence). The CDR3 loop reads CASTLATSTDTQYF. The CDR3 nucleotides are TGTGCCAGCACCTTAGCAACTAGCACAGATACGCAGTATTTT.

This rearrangement joins TRBV7-2 to TRBJ1-6, with 9 positions matching TRBD1. The V gene end was trimmed by 5 bases and the J gene end by 7 bases; junction bases not matched to a gene: 3. Germline V gene lookup returns CDR1 SGHTA and CDR2 FQGNSA. This CDR3 has 14 amino acids. The CDR3 DNA reads as TGTGCCAGCAGCGGGGACAGGGTGAATTCACCCCTCCACTTT. It yields the protein CASSGDRVNSPLHF.

This clonotype has ten or more counts. The chain's CDR3 is CASSLTGTANTEAFF. For the CDR3, the DNA is TGTGCCAGCAGCCTTACCGGGACTGCGAACACTGAAGCTTTCTTT. This chain joins TRBV7-2 and TRBJ1-1; D is possibly TRBD1 (5 bases). V was cut by 5 bases and J by 1 base, with 14 bases left in between. The CDR3 totals 15 residues. CDR1 and CDR2 from the germline V gene are SGHTA and FQGNSA.

This clonotype occurred a few times. The genes are TRBV28 and TRBJ2-5, with 8 bases lining up with TRBD2. V was clipped by 4 bases and J by 4 bases; unmatched bases: 8. Germline CDR1 is MDHEN and CDR2 is SYDVKM. This CDR3 has 15 residues. The CDR3: CASSWGGRGGETQYF. The CDR3 bases are TGTGCCAGCAGTTGGGGCGGACGGGGGGGAGAGACCCAGTACTTC.

V usage is TRBV28 and J usage is TRBJ1-4; the D gene is possibly TRBD1 (6 bases). V lost 5 bases to trimming and J lost 12 bases, with 13 bases between them. The CDR3 sequence is 12 residues long. CDR1 is MDHEN and CDR2 is SYDVKM in the germline V gene. CDR3 sequence: CASSQQGRELFF. Written as DNA, the CDR3 is TGTGCCAGCAGTCAGCAGGGGAGGGAACTGTTTTTT.

The CDR3 coding sequence is TGTGCCGGGGGGGTCCCATACGAGCAGTACTTC. Its protein product is CAGGVPYEQYF. V usage is TRBV30 and J usage is TRBJ2-7; 7 bases line up with TRBD2. Trimming at V came to 8 bases and at J to 4 bases, leaving 5 bases not matched to a gene. Per the germline V gene, CDR1 is GTSNPN and CDR2 is SVGIG (reference sequence). This CDR3 has 11 amino acids.

This clonotype was seen ten or more times. The chain couples TRBV5-1 to TRBJ2-7, with 7 bases matching TRBD1. This CDR3 region has 15 residues. V was clipped by 0 bases and J by 2 bases; unmatched bases: 5. Germline V gene sequence: CDR1 SGHRS, CDR2 YFSETQ. CDR3: CASSLAPGQPYEQYF. The CDR3 nucleotides are TGCGCCAGCAGCTTGGCACCGGGACAGCCCTACGAGCAGTACTTC.

The rearrangement uses TRBV24-1 and TRBJ1-2, with D possibly being TRBD1 (5 bases). Per the germline V gene, CDR1 is KGHDR and CDR2 is SFDVKD. The CDR3 covers 14 residues. Trimming stripped 5 bases from V and 4 bases from J, with 13 bases between. DNA of the CDR3: TGTGCCACCAGTGCAGCAGGGTCGGTCTATGGCTACACCTTC. Its protein is CATSAAGSVYGYTF.

The genes are TRBV20-1 and TRBJ2-1; D is possibly TRBD2 (6 bases). The germline V and J ends were trimmed by 0 bases and 4 bases, with 16 bases remaining between them. From germline, CDR1 is DFQATT and CDR2 SNEGSKA (reference sequence). The CDR3 is made up of 16 amino acids. Here the CDR3 reads CSARDWRAALYNEQFF. The CDR3 DNA sequence: TGCAGTGCTAGAGATTGGAGGGCGGCCCTATACAATGAGCAGTTCTTC.

This clonotype was detected ten times or more. The CDR3 bases are TGCGCCAGCAGCCACCCCACCCGACAGGGGGGCTACAATGAGCAGTTCTTC. As protein: CASSHPTRQGGYNEQFF. This sequence joins TRBV4-3 and TRBJ2-1, with TRBD1 matching 9 bases. V lost 3 bases, J lost 3 bases, and 9 bases stayed unmatched. The CDR3 sequence is 17 residues long. Germline values: CDR1 LGHNA, CDR2 YSLEER.

This clonotype was observed a handful of times. The V and J genes are TRBV30 and TRBJ2-3; 11 positions agree with TRBD2. CDR3 length equals 16 residues. Trimming removed 1 base from V and 5 bases from J; junction bases left unmatched: 8. The germline V gene encodes CDR1 GTSNPN and CDR2 SVGIG (reference sequence). Here the CDR3 DNA reads TGTGCCTGGAGTGCAACTCTGGGACTAGCGGTAGATACGCAGTATTTT. This encodes CAWSATLGLAVDTQYF.

There are many counts of this clonotype. The rearrangement joins TRBV5-1 to TRBJ2-4; D tentatively fits TRBD1 or TRBD2 (5 bases each). V was trimmed by 3 bases and J by 8 bases, leaving 15 bases between them. The CDR3 loop spans 14 amino acids. The germline CDR1 and CDR2 sequences are SGHRS and YFSETQ. As DNA, the CDR3 is TGCGCCAGCAGCTGGGGCCCGGGGTTGGACATTCAGTACTTC. It translates to CASSWGPGLDIQYF.

This clonotype has a count of ten or more. One end of the junction fails to match germline, which may point to a read error. The chain carries TRBV10-3 and TRBJ2-3; the D is unclear. This CDR3 comprises 14 residues. Germline CDR1 reads ENHRY; CDR2 reads SYGVKD. This CDR3 is CAIRRGLGTDTQYF. The CDR3 DNA sequence: TGTGCCATCAGGCGAGGCTTGGGCACGGATACGCAGTATTTT.

At least ten counts were recorded for this clonotype. The chain employs TRBV4-3 and TRBJ2-4; D is undetermined. The CDR3 spans 16 residues. The V end lost 0 bases, the J end lost 3 bases, and 12 bases lay between the germline ends. Germline lookup yields CDR1 LGHNA and CDR2 YSLEER. CDR3 sequence: CASSQDPDGSKNIQYF. The CDR3, as DNA: TGCGCCAGCAGCCAAGATCCTGACGGTAGCAAAAACATTCAGTACTTC.

The rearrangement joins TRBV24-1 to TRBJ2-1, with D tentatively TRBD1 (5 bases). This CDR3 is built from 15 residues. Germline-derived CDR1 and CDR2 are KGHDR and SFDVKD. Trimming removed 9 bases from V and 0 bases from J, with 14 bases in between. CDR3 loop: CATQDTTSSYNEQFF. CDR3 nucleotide sequence: TGTGCCACCCAGGACACAACGAGCTCCTACAATGAGCAGTTCTTC.

The chain combines TRBV30 with TRBJ2-7; D tentatively reads TRBD1 or TRBD2 (5 bases each). The CDR3 totals 14 residues. Trimming took 5 bases from V and 4 from J, leaving 18 bases between them. CDR1 and CDR2 from the germline V gene are GTSNPN and SVGIG (reference sequence). The CDR3 is CAWGNGAEGYEQYF. Written as DNA, the CDR3 is TGTGCCTGGGGGAACGGGGCCGAGGGATACGAGCAGTACTTC.

The chain carries TRBV7-2 and TRBJ2-7, with 12 bases aligning to TRBD2. The germline CDR1 and CDR2 sequences are SGHTA and FQGNSA. Trimming cost V 4 bases and J 3 bases; bases outside gene matches: 4. CDR3 length equals 15 residues. In nucleotides, the CDR3 is TGTGCCAGCAGCTCACTAGCGGGGGGCCACTACGAGCAGTACTTC. Residues: CASSSLAGGHYEQYF.

Comments on this clonotype: No conserved phenylalanine or tryptophan ends this CDR3, so it is likely a read error. The rearrangement uses TRBV7-2 and TRBJ1-5, with a weak D call TRBD1 (5 bases). This CDR3 is 16 amino acids long. Deletions cut 1 base from V and 1 base from J, with 11 bases between. Germline V CDR1 and CDR2: SGHTA, FQGNSA. CDR3 loop: CASSLGGVRSNQPQHS. The DNA of the CDR3 is TGTGCCAGCAGCTTAGGAGGGGTGAGAAGCAATCAGCCCCAGCATTCT.